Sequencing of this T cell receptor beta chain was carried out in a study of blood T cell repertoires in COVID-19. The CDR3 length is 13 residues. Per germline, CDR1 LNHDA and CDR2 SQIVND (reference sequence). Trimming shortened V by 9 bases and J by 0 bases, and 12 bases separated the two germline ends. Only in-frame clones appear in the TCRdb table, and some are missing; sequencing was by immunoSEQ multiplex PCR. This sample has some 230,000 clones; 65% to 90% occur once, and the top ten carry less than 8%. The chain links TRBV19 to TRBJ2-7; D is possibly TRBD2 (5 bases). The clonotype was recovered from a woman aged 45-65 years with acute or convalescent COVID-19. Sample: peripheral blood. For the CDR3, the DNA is TGTGCCAGCAAAGCACTAGACTCCTACGAGCAGTACTTC. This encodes CASKALDSYEQYF.